Here is one T cell receptor (beta chain) with its context. These data belong to a study of cytomegalovirus exposure and HLA in healthy donors. CDR1 is LNHDA and CDR2 is SQIVND in the germline V gene (reference sequence). This CDR3 spans 15 amino acids. V lost 4 bases and J 2 bases, leaving 13 bases between the germline ends. With 60 Vbeta and 13 Jbeta primers, the PCR was carried out. The assay was immunoSEQ multiplex PCR, and TCRdb's table has in-frame clones only and misses some. The sample consists of around 120,000 clones, roughly 79% of them appearing once. This clonotype was sampled from a woman aged 45-59 years in good health and CMV-seronegative. Material: PBMCs. The chain carries TRBV19 and TRBJ2-3; D may be TRBD2 (6 bases). In nucleotides, the CDR3 is TGTGCCAGTAGTACATCCCGGACTAACACAGATACGCAGTATTTT. Translated: CASSTSRTNTDTQYF.